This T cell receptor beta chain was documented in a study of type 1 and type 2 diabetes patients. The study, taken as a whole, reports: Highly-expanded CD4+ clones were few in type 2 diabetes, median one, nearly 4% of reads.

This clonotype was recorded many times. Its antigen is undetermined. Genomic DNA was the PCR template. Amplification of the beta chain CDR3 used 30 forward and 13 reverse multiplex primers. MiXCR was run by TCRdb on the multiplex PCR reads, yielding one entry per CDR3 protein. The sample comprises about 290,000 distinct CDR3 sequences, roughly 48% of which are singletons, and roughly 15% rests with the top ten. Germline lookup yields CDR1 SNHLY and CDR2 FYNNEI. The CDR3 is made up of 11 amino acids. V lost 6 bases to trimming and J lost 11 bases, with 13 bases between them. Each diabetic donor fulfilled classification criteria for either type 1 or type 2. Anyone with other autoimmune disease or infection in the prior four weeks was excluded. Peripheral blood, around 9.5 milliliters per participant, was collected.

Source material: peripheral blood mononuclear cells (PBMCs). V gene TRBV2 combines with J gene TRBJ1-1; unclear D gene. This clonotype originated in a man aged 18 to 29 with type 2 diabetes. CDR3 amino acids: CASRERVPAFF. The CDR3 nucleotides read TGTGCCAGCAGGGAGAGAGTACCGGCTTTCTTT. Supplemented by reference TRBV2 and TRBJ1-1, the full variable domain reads EPEVTQTPSHQVTQMGQEVILRCVPISNHLYFYWYRQILGQKVEFLVSFYNNEISEKSEIFDDQFSVERPDGSNFTLKIRSTKLEDSAMYFCASRERVPAFFGQGTRLTVV.